This TCR beta chain was captured in a study of T cell repertoires in cytomegalovirus infection. Overall study: Matching HLA type, along with CMV infection, was indicated by public TCR beta signatures. Notes on the study in general: Individuals carrying CMV plus the relevant HLA were identified by cumulative frequency of public TCR beta families. HLA-C-restricted CMV-specific TCR beta clonotypes prevailed in the ex vivo response.

V lost 5 bases to trimming and J lost 4 bases, with 16 bases between them. CDR3 length equals 15 residues. From germline, CDR1 is MNHNY and CDR2 SVGAGI (reference sequence). Details on this clonotype: Its target is not known.

One entry per CDR3 protein, called by TCRdb with MiXCR from the reads. The sample includes 270,000 or so distinct CDR3 sequences, 15% to 20% of them seen just once. The TCR originated in a human donor in good health (CMV status not recorded). Some clones in this sample may be carry-over from other donors' samples. The chain carries TRBV6-6 and TRBJ2-3; D is possibly TRBD2 (5 bases). Specimen: CD8+ T cells from PBMCs. CDR3 region: CASSNTEDSSDTQYF. CDR3 coding DNA: TGTGCCAGCAGTAACACCGAGGACTCTTCAGATACGCAGTATTTT.